The entry below gives a single T cell receptor (beta chain) sequence along with its context. Antigen: not known. Some clones are missing from TCRdb's copy, which holds only in-frame ones; the method was immunoSEQ multiplex PCR. The sample yields about 33,000 clones, about 81% seen once. These data belong to a study of a mutant IDH1 vaccine in newly diagnosed glioma. General study findings and limits: Overall, more than 80% of patients had vaccine-induced immune responses.

The time point denotes: week 47, end of study. Mutant IDH1 20-mer peptide, at 300 ug, made up each vaccine dose, with topical imiquimod. Losses at the gene ends were 1 base for V and 0 bases for J; bases not matched to a gene: 13. The CDR3 runs to 20 residues. CDR1 LGHNA and CDR2 YNFKEQ come from the germline V gene. The sequence derives from a middle-aged man with glioma. Sample: PBMCs, taken from a glioma patient whose treatment included an IDH1 peptide vaccine. The chain is built from TRBV4-2 and TRBJ2-1, with 9 bases fitting TRBD2. The CDR3 DNA reads as TGTGCCAGCAGCCAAGCATCTAGCGGGACGGCCCCGAGCTCCTACAATGAGCAGTTCTTC. Translation gives CASSQASSGTAPSSYNEQFF.